This is a list of T cell receptor beta chains from one sample in a study of blood T cell repertoires in COVID-19. Generated by immunoSEQ multiplex PCR, the TCRdb table keeps only in-frame clones and is missing some. Here the sample spans some 300,000 clones, approximately 90% being singletons. The material sequenced was peripheral blood. These receptor sequences come from a woman aged 25 to 45 who had recovered from COVID-19. Both conserved end residues are part of each CDR3. D genes are given only for firm matches. Clone size is not always given. Where it is, it says once, few, many or a class for expanded clones.

j_call,cdr3_length,clone_size,v_call,d_call,cdr3_aa,cdr3_nt
TRBJ1-1,13,NA,TRBV28,NA,CASSPRPNTEAFF,TGTGCCAGCAGCCCCAGGCCTAACACTGAAGCTTTCTTT
TRBJ2-3,15,NA,TRBV5-1,NA,CASSLDRSHRDTQYF,TGCGCCAGCAGCTTGGATCGTAGTCACCGGGATACGCAGTATTTT
TRBJ1-6,13,NA,TRBV30,NA,CAWSSGNNSPLHF,TGTGCCTGGAGTTCGGGGAATAATTCACCCCTCCACTTT
TRBJ2-2,17,NA,TRBV28,NA,CASINRGWARNTGELFF,TGTGCCAGCATTAATCGGGGGTGGGCCCGGAACACCGGGGAGCTGTTTTTT
TRBJ2-5,16,NA,TRBV24-1,NA,CATSDSRQGGQETQYF,TGTGCCACCAGTGATTCGCGCCAGGGAGGCCAAGAGACCCAGTACTTC
TRBJ1-3,13,NA,TRBV5-1,TRBD1,CASSSGQGDTIYF,TGCGCCAGCAGCTCGGGACAGGGAGACACCATATATTTT
TRBJ1-4,13,NA,TRBV7-2,NA,CASKESPNEKLFF,TGTGCCAGCAAGGAGTCCCCGAATGAAAAACTGTTTTTT
TRBJ2-7,14,NA,TRBV11-2,TRBD2,CASSQLAGVGEQYF,TGTGCCAGCAGCCAACTAGCGGGGGTGGGTGAGCAGTACTTC
TRBJ1-2,14,NA,TRBV4-3,TRBD1,CASSHTGTGHGYTF,TGCGCCAGCAGCCATACCGGGACAGGGCATGGCTACACCTTC
TRBJ2-7,13,NA,TRBV7-9,NA,CASSFAAGYEQYF,TGTGCCAGCAGCTTTGCGGCGGGCTACGAGCAGTACTTC
TRBJ1-2,14,once,TRBV6-2/TRBV6-3,NA,CASSFNRANYGYTF,TGTGCCAGCAGTTTCAACAGAGCTAACTATGGCTACACCTTC
TRBJ2-7,14,NA,TRBV6-5,TRBD1,CASRRRGQGYEQYF,TGTGCCAGCAGACGCCGGGGACAGGGTTACGAGCAGTACTTC
TRBJ1-2,10,NA,TRBV20-1,NA,CSARGARKTF,TGCAGTGCTAGAGGCGCCAGGAAAACCTTC
TRBJ1-1,14,NA,TRBV5-1,NA,CASSLQGGGPEAFF,TGCGCCAGCAGCTTACAGGGAGGGGGACCTGAAGCTTTCTTT
TRBJ1-1,14,NA,TRBV15,NA,CATSGYTENTEAFF,TGTGCCACCAGCGGATATACAGAGAACACTGAAGCTTTCTTT
TRBJ1-4,16,NA,TRBV6-6,TRBD1,CASSYRQGRTNEKLFF,TGTGCCAGCAGTTATAGACAGGGGAGGACTAATGAAAAACTGTTTTTT
TRBJ2-2,18,NA,TRBV5-6,TRBD1,CASSNFLRDRLNTGELFF,TGTGCCAGCAGCAATTTCCTCCGGGACAGGCTGAACACCGGGGAGCTGTTTTTT
TRBJ2-1,13,NA,TRBV10-2,NA,CASSRNIYNEQFF,TGCGCCAGCAGCCGAAACATCTACAATGAGCAGTTCTTC
TRBJ2-5,16,once,TRBV6-1,NA,CASSEAGARSQETQYF,TGTGCCAGCAGTGAGGCGGGGGCCAGGTCACAAGAGACCCAGTACTTC
TRBJ1-1,17,NA,TRBV5-8,TRBD1,CASTFRDRDFGNTEAFF,TGTGCCAGCACCTTCCGGGACAGGGATTTTGGGAACACTGAAGCTTTCTTT
TRBJ2-2,16,NA,TRBV5-8,NA,CASSLEVLLNTGELFF,TGTGCCAGCAGCTTGGAAGTATTACTAAACACCGGGGAGCTGTTTTTT
TRBJ2-2,13,NA,TRBV12-3/TRBV12-4,NA,CASSLAPIGELFF,TGTGCCAGCAGCCTGGCCCCCATCGGGGAGCTGTTTTTT
TRBJ2-6,16,NA,TRBV5-1,TRBD1,CASSFTGGAGANVLTF,TGCGCCAGCAGCTTTACAGGGGGCGCCGGGGCCAACGTCCTGACTTTC
TRBJ1-4,18,NA,TRBV5-5,TRBD1,CASSLDRDRIVTNEKLFF,TGTGCCAGCAGCTTGGATCGGGACAGGATTGTAACTAATGAAAAACTGTTTTTT
TRBJ2-3,16,NA,TRBV5-4,TRBD1,CASSPRTGEHPDTQYF,TGTGCCAGCAGCCCGAGGACAGGCGAGCACCCAGATACGCAGTATTTT
TRBJ2-3,15,few,TRBV10-3,NA,CAISDEGLSTDTQYF,TGTGCCATCAGTGATGAGGGATTATCGACAGATACGCAGTATTTT
TRBJ2-7,13,NA,TRBV2,NA,CASSGELSYEQYF,TGTGCCAGCAGTGGGGAGCTCTCCTACGAGCAGTACTTC
TRBJ2-5,14,NA,TRBV7-3,NA,CASSLSGAGETQYF,TGTGCCAGCAGCTTAAGCGGGGCCGGGGAGACCCAGTACTTC
TRBJ1-1,14,NA,TRBV4-2,TRBD1,CASSRRQGYTEAFF,TGTGCCAGCAGCCGACGACAGGGTTATACTGAAGCTTTCTTT
TRBJ2-1,18,NA,TRBV14,NA,CASSQDGGLGVSYNEQFF,TGTGCCAGCAGCCAAGATGGGGGCTTGGGCGTCTCCTACAATGAGCAGTTCTTC
TRBJ2-2,16,NA,TRBV6-2/TRBV6-3,NA,CASSPDRRRNTGELFF,TGTGCCAGCAGTCCCGACAGGCGCCGGAACACCGGGGAGCTGTTTTTT
TRBJ1-4,15,NA,TRBV9,NA,CASSRSRVTNEKLFF,TGTGCCAGCAGTCGTAGTCGGGTAACTAATGAAAAACTGTTTTTT
TRBJ1-2,13,once,TRBV6-5,TRBD1,CATRDSPTYGYTF,TGTGCCACCAGGGACAGCCCGACTTATGGCTACACCTTC
TRBJ2-5,15,few,TRBV7-8,NA,CASSLSWRGQETQYF,TGTGCCAGCAGCTTATCGTGGAGAGGGCAAGAGACCCAGTACTTC
TRBJ1-6,16,once,TRBV19,NA,CASLPSGSSYNSPLHF,TGTGCCAGTCTCCCATCGGGTAGCTCCTATAATTCACCCCTCCACTTT
TRBJ2-5,14,NA,TRBV3-1/TRBV3-2,TRBD2,CASSPAGGVETQYF,TGTGCCAGCAGCCCGGCGGGGGGCGTAGAGACCCAGTACTTC
TRBJ1-4,15,NA,TRBV5-6,NA,CASSLGAGTNEKLFF,TGTGCCAGCAGCTTGGGGGCAGGTACTAATGAAAAACTGTTTTTT
TRBJ2-5,15,NA,TRBV20-1,NA,CSASRAGGRRETQYF,TGCAGTGCTAGTAGGGCAGGGGGGAGGCGAGAGACCCAGTACTTC
TRBJ1-1,14,NA,TRBV2,TRBD1,CASNQGALGTEAFF,TGTGCCAGCAATCAGGGGGCGCTGGGCACTGAAGCTTTCTTT
TRBJ1-4,15,NA,TRBV4-2,NA,CASSQDLATNEKLFF,TGTGCCAGCAGCCAAGACTTAGCAACTAATGAAAAACTGTTTTTT
TRBJ2-7,15,NA,TRBV28,TRBD1,CASTPWDRGDYEQYF,TGTGCCAGCACCCCTTGGGACAGGGGAGACTACGAGCAGTACTTC
TRBJ1-4,15,NA,TRBV5-1,TRBD1,CASSKDRVVNEKLFF,TGCGCCAGCAGCAAGGACAGGGTCGTAAATGAAAAACTGTTTTTT
TRBJ2-5,13,NA,TRBV18,NA,CASSPRGLETQYF,TGTGCCAGCTCACCACGCGGGTTGGAGACCCAGTACTTC
TRBJ1-5,14,NA,TRBV28,NA,CASSSGLSNQPQHF,TGTGCCAGCAGTTCGGGGTTAAGCAATCAGCCCCAGCATTTT
TRBJ2-5,16,NA,TRBV24-1,TRBD2,CATSDLRPSGQETQYF,TGTGCCACCAGTGATTTGCGACCTAGCGGTCAAGAGACCCAGTACTTC
TRBJ2-7,11,NA,TRBV20-1,NA,CSYRDAYEQYF,TGCAGCTACAGGGATGCCTACGAGCAGTACTTC